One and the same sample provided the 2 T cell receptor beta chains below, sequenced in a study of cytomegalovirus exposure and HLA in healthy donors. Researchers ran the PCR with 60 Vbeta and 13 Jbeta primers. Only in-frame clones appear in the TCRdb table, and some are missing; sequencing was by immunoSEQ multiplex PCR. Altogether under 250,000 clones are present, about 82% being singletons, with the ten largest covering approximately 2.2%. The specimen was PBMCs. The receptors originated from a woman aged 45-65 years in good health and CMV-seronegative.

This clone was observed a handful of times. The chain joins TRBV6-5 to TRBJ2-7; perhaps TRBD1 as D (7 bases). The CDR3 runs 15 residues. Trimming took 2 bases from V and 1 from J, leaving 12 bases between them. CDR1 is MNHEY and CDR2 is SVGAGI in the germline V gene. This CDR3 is CASSYPQGGSYEQYF. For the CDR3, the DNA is TGTGCCAGCAGTTACCCGCAGGGGGGATCCTACGAGCAGTACTTC.

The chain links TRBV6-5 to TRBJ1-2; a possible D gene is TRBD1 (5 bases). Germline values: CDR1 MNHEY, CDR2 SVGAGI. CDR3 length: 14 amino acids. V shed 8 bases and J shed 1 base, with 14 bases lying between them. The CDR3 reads CASRTYELNYGYTF. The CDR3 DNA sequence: TGTGCCAGCCGGACATATGAGCTTAACTATGGCTACACCTTC.